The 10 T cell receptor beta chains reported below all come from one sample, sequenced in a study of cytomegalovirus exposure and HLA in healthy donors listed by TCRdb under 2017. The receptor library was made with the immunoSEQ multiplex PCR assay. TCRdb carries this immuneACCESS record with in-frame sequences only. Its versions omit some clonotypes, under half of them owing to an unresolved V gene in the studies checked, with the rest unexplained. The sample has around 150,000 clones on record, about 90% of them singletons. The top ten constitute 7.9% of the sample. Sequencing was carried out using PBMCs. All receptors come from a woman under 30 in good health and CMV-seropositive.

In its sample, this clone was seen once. The CDR3: CASSRQGANYGYTF. The CDR3 DNA sequence: TGCGCCAGCAGCCGGCAGGGGGCTAACTATGGCTACACCTTC. The rearrangement joins TRBV4-1 to TRBJ1-2; 7 bases align to TRBD1. V lost 4 bases and J lost 0; bases outside the gene matches: 2. The germline V gene encodes CDR1 MGHRA and CDR2 YSYEKL. The CDR3 runs to 14 residues.

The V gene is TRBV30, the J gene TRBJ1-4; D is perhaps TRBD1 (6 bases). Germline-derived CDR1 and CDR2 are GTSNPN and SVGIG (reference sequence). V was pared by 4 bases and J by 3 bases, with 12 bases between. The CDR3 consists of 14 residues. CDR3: CAWTYRAPNEKLFF. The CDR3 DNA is TGTGCCTGGACCTACAGGGCGCCTAATGAAAAACTGTTTTTT.

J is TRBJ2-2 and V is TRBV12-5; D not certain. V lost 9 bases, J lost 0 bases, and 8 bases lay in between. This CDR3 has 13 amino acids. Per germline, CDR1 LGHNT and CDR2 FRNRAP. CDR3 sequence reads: CASRPPNTGELFF. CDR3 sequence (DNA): TGTGCTAGCAGGCCACCGAACACCGGGGAGCTGTTTTTT.

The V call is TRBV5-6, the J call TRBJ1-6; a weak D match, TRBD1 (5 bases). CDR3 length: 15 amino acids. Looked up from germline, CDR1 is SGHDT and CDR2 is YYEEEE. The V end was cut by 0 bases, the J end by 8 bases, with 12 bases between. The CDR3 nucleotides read TGTGCCAGCAGCTTGGTGGGGGGGGAAGATTCACCCCTCCACTTT. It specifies CASSLVGGEDSPLHF.

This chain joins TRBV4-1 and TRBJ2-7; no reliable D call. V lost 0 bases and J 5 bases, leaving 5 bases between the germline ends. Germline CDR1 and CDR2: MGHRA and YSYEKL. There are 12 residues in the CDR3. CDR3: CASSQDIHEQYF. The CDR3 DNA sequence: TGCGCCAGCAGCCAAGATATCCACGAGCAGTACTTC.

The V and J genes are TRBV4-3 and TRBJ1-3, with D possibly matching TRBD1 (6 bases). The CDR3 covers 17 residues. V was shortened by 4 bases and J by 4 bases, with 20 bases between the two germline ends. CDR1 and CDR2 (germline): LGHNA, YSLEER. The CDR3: CASSLRVGGADGNTIYF. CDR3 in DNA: TGCGCCAGCAGCCTTCGAGTTGGGGGGGCGGACGGAAACACCATATATTTT.

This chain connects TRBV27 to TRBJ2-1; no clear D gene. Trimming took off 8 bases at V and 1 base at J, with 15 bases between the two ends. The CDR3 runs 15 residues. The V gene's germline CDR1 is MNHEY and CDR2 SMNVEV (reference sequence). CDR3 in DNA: TGTGCCAGCCGACCTCGGTGGGCTTCCTACAATGAGCAGTTCTTC. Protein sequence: CASRPRWASYNEQFF.

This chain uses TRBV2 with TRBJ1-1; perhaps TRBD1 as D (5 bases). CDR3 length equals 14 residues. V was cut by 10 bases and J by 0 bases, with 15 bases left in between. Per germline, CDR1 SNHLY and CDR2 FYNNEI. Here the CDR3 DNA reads TGTGCCACCCTTAAAGGGGAAATGAACACTGAAGCTTTCTTT. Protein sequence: CATLKGEMNTEAFF.

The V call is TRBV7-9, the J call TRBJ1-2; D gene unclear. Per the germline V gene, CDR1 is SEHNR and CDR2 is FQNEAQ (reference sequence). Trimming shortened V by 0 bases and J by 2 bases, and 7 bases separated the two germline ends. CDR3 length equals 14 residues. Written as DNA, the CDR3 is TGTGCCAGCAGCTTAGCACAGCCGAACTATGGCTACACCTTC. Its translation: CASSLAQPNYGYTF.

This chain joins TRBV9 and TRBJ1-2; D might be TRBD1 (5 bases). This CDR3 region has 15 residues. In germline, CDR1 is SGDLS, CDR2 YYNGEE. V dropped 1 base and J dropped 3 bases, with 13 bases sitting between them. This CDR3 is CASSVQGGPYYGYTF. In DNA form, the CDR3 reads TGTGCCAGCAGCGTACAGGGAGGACCTTACTATGGCTACACCTTC.